This T cell receptor beta chain was sequenced in a study of long-term antiretroviral therapy in people with HIV. Regarding the study as a whole: Once patients were on ART, diversity went higher but still fell short of transplant donor controls.

The CDR3 extends over 14 amino acids. V lost 8 bases and J 0 bases, leaving 12 bases between the germline ends. The germline V gene encodes CDR1 SEHNR and CDR2 FQNEAQ (reference sequence). Survey-level immunoSEQ v3.0 assays were run. TCRdb keeps only in-frame clones here, not all; method: immunoSEQ multiplex PCR. The table has about 25,000 clones, 65% to 85% seen once. On this clone: Its specificity is not known.

The sample in question was unsorted PBMCs, obtained 3 years after starting antiretroviral therapy. The chain carries TRBV7-9 and TRBJ2-3; tentatively, D is TRBD2 (6 bases). This receptor was obtained from a man between 18 and 35 years old with HIV. CDR3 in amino acids: CASDRGTSTDTQYF. For the CDR3, the DNA is TGTGCCAGCGACCGGGGGACTAGCACAGATACGCAGTATTTT.